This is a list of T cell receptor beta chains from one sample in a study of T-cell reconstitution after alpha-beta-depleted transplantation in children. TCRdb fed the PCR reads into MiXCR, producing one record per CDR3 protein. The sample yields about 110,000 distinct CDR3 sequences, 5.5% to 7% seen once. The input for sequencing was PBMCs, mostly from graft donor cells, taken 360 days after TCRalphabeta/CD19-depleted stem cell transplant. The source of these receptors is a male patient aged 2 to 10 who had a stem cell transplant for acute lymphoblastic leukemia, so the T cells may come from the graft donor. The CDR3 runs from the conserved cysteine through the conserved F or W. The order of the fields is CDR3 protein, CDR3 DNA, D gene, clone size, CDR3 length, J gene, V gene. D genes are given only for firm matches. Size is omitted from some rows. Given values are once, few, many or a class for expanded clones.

cdr3_aa: CASSQDRTLAEAFF; cdr3_nt: TGTGCCAGCAGTCAGGACAGGACTTTAGCTGAAGCTTTCTTT; d_call: TRBD1; clone_size: many; cdr3_length: 14; j_call: TRBJ1-1; v_call: TRBV4-2
cdr3_aa: CASSDSLAGFYNEQFF; cdr3_nt: TGCGCCAGCAGTGACTCACTAGCGGGCTTCTACAATGAGCAGTTCTTC; d_call: TRBD2; clone_size: NA; cdr3_length: 16; j_call: TRBJ2-1; v_call: TRBV10-2
cdr3_aa: CASSYNTGELFF; cdr3_nt: TGTGCCAGCAGTTACAACACCGGGGAGCTGTTTTTT; d_call: NA; clone_size: many; cdr3_length: 12; j_call: TRBJ2-2; v_call: TRBV6-2/TRBV6-3
cdr3_aa: CASSNQRSSYNEQFF; cdr3_nt: TGTGCCAGCAGCAACCAGAGAAGCTCCTACAATGAGCAGTTCTTC; d_call: NA; clone_size: few; cdr3_length: 15; j_call: TRBJ2-1; v_call: TRBV21-1
cdr3_aa: CASSLRPTLLRREQYF; cdr3_nt: TGTGCCAGCAGTCTACGACCCACCCTCCTTAGGAGAGAGCAGTACTTC; d_call: NA; clone_size: few; cdr3_length: 16; j_call: TRBJ2-7; v_call: TRBV28
cdr3_aa: CASSQDSGELFF; cdr3_nt: TGCGCCAGCAGCCAAGATTCCGGGGAGCTGTTTTTT; d_call: NA; clone_size: many; cdr3_length: 12; j_call: TRBJ2-2; v_call: TRBV4-3
cdr3_aa: CASSWGLRLADYNEQFF; cdr3_nt: TGTGCCAGCAGCTGGGGCCTCCGACTAGCGGATTACAATGAGCAGTTCTTC; d_call: TRBD2; clone_size: few; cdr3_length: 17; j_call: TRBJ2-1; v_call: TRBV7-9
cdr3_aa: CAWSVGQGAAEAFF; cdr3_nt: TGTGCCTGGAGTGTAGGGCAGGGGGCCGCTGAAGCTTTCTTT; d_call: TRBD1; clone_size: few; cdr3_length: 14; j_call: TRBJ1-1; v_call: TRBV30
cdr3_aa: CATRGSGELFF; cdr3_nt: TGTGCCACGCGGGGGTCCGGGGAGCTGTTTTTT; d_call: TRBD2; clone_size: many; cdr3_length: 11; j_call: TRBJ2-2; v_call: TRBV24-1
cdr3_aa: CATSHRGPSVDTQYF; cdr3_nt: TGTGCCACCAGCCACAGGGGGCCTTCAGTGGATACGCAGTATTTT; d_call: TRBD1; clone_size: many; cdr3_length: 15; j_call: TRBJ2-3; v_call: TRBV24-1
cdr3_aa: CSVVGPQGIIYGYTF; cdr3_nt: TGCAGCGTTGTAGGTCCACAGGGTATAATCTATGGCTACACCTTC; d_call: NA; clone_size: few; cdr3_length: 15; j_call: TRBJ1-2; v_call: TRBV29-1
cdr3_aa: CASSQGYQETQYF; cdr3_nt: TGTGCCAGCAGCCAGGGGTACCAAGAGACCCAGTACTTC; d_call: NA; clone_size: few; cdr3_length: 13; j_call: TRBJ2-5; v_call: TRBV4-2
cdr3_aa: CASSQEQSRPDEQFF; cdr3_nt: TGCGCCAGCAGCCAAGAACAGAGCAGGCCGGATGAGCAGTTCTTC; d_call: NA; clone_size: many; cdr3_length: 15; j_call: TRBJ2-1; v_call: TRBV4-3
cdr3_aa: CASRPQSSYNSPLHF; cdr3_nt: TGTGCCAGCAGACCGCAGAGCTCCTATAATTCACCCCTCCACTTT; d_call: NA; clone_size: few; cdr3_length: 15; j_call: TRBJ1-6; v_call: TRBV28
cdr3_aa: CASSQEGREGDEQYF; cdr3_nt: TGCGCCAGCAGCCAAGAGGGAAGGGAGGGGGACGAGCAGTACTTC; d_call: NA; clone_size: NA; cdr3_length: 15; j_call: TRBJ2-7; v_call: TRBV4-3
cdr3_aa: CASSVSVRGTALNYGYTF; cdr3_nt: TGTGCCAGCAGCGTATCGGTCCGGGGGACAGCGCTTAACTATGGCTACACCTTC; d_call: TRBD1; clone_size: many; cdr3_length: 18; j_call: TRBJ1-2; v_call: TRBV9
cdr3_aa: CASSLETGFWSPLHF; cdr3_nt: TGTGCCAGCAGCTTAGAAACGGGATTCTGGTCACCCCTCCACTTT; d_call: NA; clone_size: NA; cdr3_length: 15; j_call: TRBJ1-6; v_call: TRBV7-2
cdr3_aa: CASSPGGSPLHF; cdr3_nt: TGTGCCAGCAGCCCGGGTGGTTCACCCCTCCACTTT; d_call: NA; clone_size: many; cdr3_length: 12; j_call: TRBJ1-6; v_call: TRBV7-8
cdr3_aa: CASSLSLAVPYEQYF; cdr3_nt: TGTGCCAGCAGTTTATCCCTAGCGGTCCCCTACGAGCAGTACTTC; d_call: TRBD2; clone_size: NA; cdr3_length: 15; j_call: TRBJ2-7; v_call: TRBV27
cdr3_aa: CASSLYTGVEQYF; cdr3_nt: TGTGCCAGCAGTTTATATACCGGGGTCGAGCAGTACTTC; d_call: NA; clone_size: many; cdr3_length: 13; j_call: TRBJ2-7; v_call: TRBV28
cdr3_aa: CASSQVFPRGGLLYEQYF; cdr3_nt: TGTGCCAGCAGCCAAGTTTTCCCCCGGGGCGGCCTCCTCTACGAGCAGTACTTC; d_call: NA; clone_size: NA; cdr3_length: 18; j_call: TRBJ2-7; v_call: TRBV3-1
cdr3_aa: CASSLSTGGNIQYF; cdr3_nt: TGTGCCAGCAGCTTATCGACAGGGGGCAACATTCAGTACTTC; d_call: TRBD1; clone_size: many; cdr3_length: 14; j_call: TRBJ2-4; v_call: TRBV7-9
cdr3_aa: CASSPEASANNEQFF; cdr3_nt: TGTGCCAGCAGTCCCGAGGCCAGCGCTAACAATGAGCAGTTCTTC; d_call: NA; clone_size: many; cdr3_length: 15; j_call: TRBJ2-1; v_call: TRBV6-2/TRBV6-3
cdr3_aa: CASSQDRTRSTDTQYF; cdr3_nt: TGCGCCAGCAGCCAAGATAGGACAAGGAGCACAGATACGCAGTATTTT; d_call: NA; clone_size: few; cdr3_length: 16; j_call: TRBJ2-3; v_call: TRBV4-1
cdr3_aa: CAAHRGKAKNIQYF; cdr3_nt: TGTGCCGCGCACAGGGGAAAAGCCAAAAACATTCAGTACTTC; d_call: TRBD1; clone_size: few; cdr3_length: 14; j_call: TRBJ2-4; v_call: TRBV28
cdr3_aa: CASSQEGLAGDYNEQFF; cdr3_nt: TGTGCCAGCAGCCAAGAAGGGCTAGCGGGGGACTACAATGAGCAGTTCTTC; d_call: TRBD2; clone_size: many; cdr3_length: 17; j_call: TRBJ2-1; v_call: TRBV4-2
cdr3_aa: CASSVVGIGYQAGANVLTF; cdr3_nt: TGTGCCAGCAGCGTAGTCGGAATTGGCTATCAAGCTGGGGCCAACGTCCTGACTTTC; d_call: NA; clone_size: many; cdr3_length: 19; j_call: TRBJ2-6; v_call: TRBV9
cdr3_aa: CASSERGPDTQYF; cdr3_nt: TGCGCCAGCAGCGAGAGGGGGCCGGATACGCAGTATTTT; d_call: TRBD1; clone_size: NA; cdr3_length: 13; j_call: TRBJ2-3; v_call: TRBV4-3
cdr3_aa: CASSLGPTGYNEQFF; cdr3_nt: TGTGCCAGCAGCTTAGGACCGACAGGCTACAATGAGCAGTTCTTC; d_call: NA; clone_size: many; cdr3_length: 15; j_call: TRBJ2-1; v_call: TRBV7-9
cdr3_aa: CSVEDSRQKTQYF; cdr3_nt: TGCAGCGTTGAAGATTCGAGACAGAAGACCCAGTACTTC; d_call: NA; clone_size: many; cdr3_length: 13; j_call: TRBJ2-5; v_call: TRBV29-1
cdr3_aa: CASSLRDGSYEQYF; cdr3_nt: TGCGCCAGCAGCCTCCGGGACGGTTCCTACGAGCAGTACTTC; d_call: NA; clone_size: many; cdr3_length: 14; j_call: TRBJ2-7; v_call: TRBV4-3
cdr3_aa: CASSYSSRGGPHSSPLHF; cdr3_nt: TGTGCCAGCAGTTACTCGAGTAGAGGAGGCCCTCATAGTTCACCCCTCCACTTT; d_call: NA; clone_size: many; cdr3_length: 18; j_call: TRBJ1-6; v_call: TRBV6-2/TRBV6-3
cdr3_aa: CASSFSTSGRFYNEQFF; cdr3_nt: TGTGCCAGCAGTTTCTCCACTAGCGGGAGGTTCTACAATGAGCAGTTCTTC; d_call: TRBD2; clone_size: NA; cdr3_length: 17; j_call: TRBJ2-1; v_call: TRBV27
cdr3_aa: CASSQETPWDTSYEQYF; cdr3_nt: TGTGCCAGCAGCCAAGAAACCCCTTGGGACACCTCCTACGAGCAGTACTTC; d_call: NA; clone_size: NA; cdr3_length: 17; j_call: TRBJ2-7; v_call: TRBV3-1
cdr3_aa: CASSQRTGAPNGYTF; cdr3_nt: TGCGCCAGCAGCCAACGGACAGGGGCCCCCAATGGCTACACCTTC; d_call: TRBD1; clone_size: NA; cdr3_length: 15; j_call: TRBJ1-2; v_call: TRBV4-3
cdr3_aa: CASSGTDGNTIYF; cdr3_nt: TGTGCCAGCAGTGGGACAGATGGAAACACCATATATTTT; d_call: NA; clone_size: few; cdr3_length: 13; j_call: TRBJ1-3; v_call: TRBV6-1
cdr3_aa: CSARDFARRTDTQYF; cdr3_nt: TGCAGTGCTAGAGATTTCGCGCGGCGGACAGATACGCAGTATTTT; d_call: NA; clone_size: many; cdr3_length: 15; j_call: TRBJ2-3; v_call: TRBV20-1
cdr3_aa: CSAYLGHEQFF; cdr3_nt: TGCAGCGCCTACTTGGGACATGAGCAGTTCTTC; d_call: NA; clone_size: many; cdr3_length: 11; j_call: TRBJ2-1; v_call: TRBV29-1
cdr3_aa: CASSQGGQGAYEAFF; cdr3_nt: TGCGCCAGCAGCCAAGGGGGACAGGGGGCATATGAAGCTTTCTTT; d_call: TRBD1; clone_size: few; cdr3_length: 15; j_call: TRBJ1-1; v_call: TRBV4-3
cdr3_aa: CATSDLRGETQYF; cdr3_nt: TGTGCCACCAGTGATTTGCGGGGAGAGACCCAGTACTTC; d_call: NA; clone_size: many; cdr3_length: 13; j_call: TRBJ2-5; v_call: TRBV24-1
cdr3_aa: CASGIGTNEQYF; cdr3_nt: TGTGCCAGCGGAATTGGGACAAACGAGCAGTACTTC; d_call: NA; clone_size: few; cdr3_length: 12; j_call: TRBJ2-7; v_call: TRBV5-6
cdr3_aa: CASGAGANVLTF; cdr3_nt: TGTGCCAGTGGAGCTGGGGCCAACGTCCTGACTTTC; d_call: NA; clone_size: many; cdr3_length: 12; j_call: TRBJ2-6; v_call: TRBV12-3/TRBV12-4
cdr3_aa: CSARDRKTSYEQYF; cdr3_nt: TGCAGTGCTAGAGACAGGAAGACCTCCTACGAGCAGTACTTC; d_call: NA; clone_size: NA; cdr3_length: 14; j_call: TRBJ2-7; v_call: TRBV20-1
cdr3_aa: CASRLARFAPRIQYF; cdr3_nt: TGTGCCAGCAGGCTAGCGAGGTTTGCCCCAAGAATTCAGTACTTC; d_call: NA; clone_size: many; cdr3_length: 15; j_call: TRBJ2-4; v_call: TRBV21-1
cdr3_aa: CSVLSYEQYF; cdr3_nt: TGCAGCGTTTTATCGTACGAGCAGTACTTC; d_call: NA; clone_size: many; cdr3_length: 10; j_call: TRBJ2-7; v_call: TRBV29-1
cdr3_aa: CASSATSSLGGYTF; cdr3_nt: TGTGCCAGCAGCGCCACCAGCTCCTTAGGGGGCTACACCTTC; d_call: NA; clone_size: many; cdr3_length: 14; j_call: TRBJ1-2; v_call: TRBV9
cdr3_aa: CASSLQRSGPNEKLFF; cdr3_nt: TGCGCCAGCAGCTTGCAACGATCCGGTCCTAATGAAAAACTGTTTTTT; d_call: NA; clone_size: many; cdr3_length: 16; j_call: TRBJ1-4; v_call: TRBV5-1
cdr3_aa: CASSFRSRSYYGYTF; cdr3_nt: TGTGCCAGCAGTTTTAGGAGCCGCTCCTACTATGGCTACACCTTC; d_call: NA; clone_size: few; cdr3_length: 15; j_call: TRBJ1-2; v_call: TRBV12-3/TRBV12-4
cdr3_aa: CASSSDGSNQPQHF; cdr3_nt: TGCGCCAGCAGCTCAGACGGTAGCAATCAGCCCCAGCATTTT; d_call: NA; clone_size: many; cdr3_length: 14; j_call: TRBJ1-5; v_call: TRBV5-1
cdr3_aa: CASNLGRAGELFF; cdr3_nt: TGTGCCAGCAACCTCGGGCGGGCCGGGGAGCTGTTTTTT; d_call: NA; clone_size: many; cdr3_length: 13; j_call: TRBJ2-2; v_call: TRBV5-5